The T cell receptor (beta chain) under discussion was sequenced for a study of blood T cell repertoires in COVID-19 (TCRdb year 2020). About the full investigation: The collaborator samples originated in the United States, Italy and Spain and spanned the acute and convalescent phases of COVID-19. The prospective study material was composed of cDNA or gDNA derived from T cells, B-cell-depleted T cells, or PBMCs. Subjects who had been exposed to COVID-19, were actively infected with it, or had recovered from it provided the deeply sampled blood TCRbeta repertoires that made up the dataset. The repertoires were released in a freely available public database meant as a resource for research on the immune response to SARS-CoV-2. Samples were obtained from the ongoing ImmuneRACE study (first 160 participants) and from about 1,300 subjects provided by 6 global collaborators. Nearly every sample came with metadata listing a de-identified subject ID, COVID-19 status, age in years and sex. Where available, HLA class I and class II types were obtained from metadata supplied by the sample provider rather than from assay-based typing.

The paper's findings and limits, for the study overall: How much clinical and demographic metadata was included differed by source and by participant, and the metadata was provided uncurated.

Participants in the prospective study were aged roughly 18 to 100 years, lived in approximately 26 United States geographic areas, and enrolled through a virtual design. In the prospective study, cohorts were assigned on the basis of participant-reported clinical history obtained from a screening survey and a study questionnaire. Exposed participants were defined as having been in contact with someone with a PCR-confirmed or clinician-diagnosed COVID-19 case within 2 weeks of study entry. Each participant in the prospective study had whole blood, serum and a nasopharyngeal or oropharyngeal swab collected by mobile phlebotomists. Prospective study participants could optionally give additional blood draws and questionnaires over a roughly two-month period. Before DNA extraction, blood samples from the prospective study were shipped at room temperature or frozen. The CDR3 numbers 16 residues from cysteine through phenylalanine. Only the CDR3 part of the read is kept: 48 bases, read in frame from the first base. As encoded in the germline V gene, CDR1 is KGHSH while CDR2 is LQKENI. V is pruned by 2 bases and J by 5 bases, leaving 8 bases of the junction without a gene match.

Worth noting for this clone: It lacks a known antigen. Base qualities are not recorded, but no much larger clone differs from it by a single base.

TCRbeta CDR3 regions were amplified from genomic DNA by means of the immunoSEQ Assay, a bias-controlled multiplex PCR. Under the source paper's analysis protocol: Nucleated cell counts per sample were estimated from amplification of reference gene primers within the assay. Sequence reads were collapsed and filtered to measure the absolute abundance of every unique TCRbeta CDR3 rearrangement. For each sample, productive Simpson clonality was calculated by taking the square root of Simpson's diversity index across productive rearrangements. TCRdb carries this immuneACCESS record with in-frame sequences only. Its versions omit some clonotypes, under half of them owing to an unresolved V gene in the studies checked, with the rest unexplained. The DNA gave D and trimming, while V, J and clone size come from that table. This sample lists 200,000 to 300,000 clones; around four fifths were detected once. Less than 4% of the sample is in the top ten clones.

The chain is assembled from TRBV18 and TRBJ1-2; 10 bases in the middle match TRBD1. This sequence originates from a woman aged 35 to 49 who had been exposed to COVID-19. The material sequenced was PBMCs or T cells enriched from blood (not recorded which). The sequenced DNA is TGTGCCAGCTCACCAGAATTATTGGGACAGGGGTATGGCTACACCTTC. Translation gives CASSPELLGQGYGYTF. Here the CDR3 is joined to the reference TRBV18 and TRBJ1-2 genes, and the full variable domain is: NAGVMQNPRHLVRRRGQEARLRCSPMKGHSHVYWYRQLPEEGLKFMVYLQKENIIDESGMPKERFSAEFPKEGPSILRIQQVVRGDSAAYFCASSPELLGQGYGYTFGSGTRLTVV.